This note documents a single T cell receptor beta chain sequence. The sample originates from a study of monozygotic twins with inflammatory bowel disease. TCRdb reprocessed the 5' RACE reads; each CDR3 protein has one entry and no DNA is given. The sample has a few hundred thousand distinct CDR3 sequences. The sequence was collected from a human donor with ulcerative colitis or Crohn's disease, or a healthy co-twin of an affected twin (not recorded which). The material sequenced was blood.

CDR3 protein: CASSLYLDDGEQYF. The chain carries TRBV5-4 and TRBJ2-7. CDR1 is SGHNT and CDR2 is YYREEE in the germline V gene (reference sequence). The CDR3 runs to 14 residues.